This T cell receptor (beta chain) comes out of a study of T-cell memory formation after mild COVID-19. Per the germline V gene, CDR1 is SGHAT and CDR2 is FQNNGV. The CDR3 consists of 24 residues. V lost 2 bases and J lost 0, with 36 bases in between. TCRdb fed the 5' RACE reads into MiXCR, producing one record per CDR3 protein. This table holds roughly 350,000 distinct CDR3 sequences, around 27% found once. The chain employs TRBV11-2 and TRBJ2-3, with TRBD1 as a possible D gene (6 bases). This sequence originates from an adult woman who had mild COVID-19 (a few samples of this study predate the infection). Cell type and time point are not known. The sequencing input was PBMCs or a T cell subset sorted from them (not recorded which). CDR3 residues: CASSLFFNLYQGAGTPKSTDTQYF. For the CDR3, the DNA is TGTGCCAGCAGCTTATTCTTCAACCTGTACCAAGGAGCCGGGACACCGAAGAGCACAGATACGCAGTATTTT.